The source of this T cell receptor (beta chain) is a study of CD8 T cells in ankylosing spondylitis. Study outcomes and limitations: Among TCR beta sequences, a motif of eight highly homologous variants appeared characteristic of ankylosing spondylitis blood.

Germline V gives CDR1 ENHRY, CDR2 SYGVKD. After removal of 6 bases from V and 5 bases from J, the junction contained 10 bases not matched to a gene. The CDR3 is 17 amino acids. This clonotype has more than one count but fewer than ten. The target antigen is unknown. MiXCR was run by TCRdb on the 5' RACE reads, yielding one entry per CDR3 protein. The repertoire holds around 540,000 distinct CDR3 sequences, about 12% seen once, with over 6.5% in the top ten. This receptor was identified in a male donor with ankylosing spondylitis. V usage is TRBV10-3 and J usage is TRBJ2-3, with 14 bases identical to TRBD2. The sequenced sample was blood, either unsorted or a sorted T cell fraction (not recorded which). The CDR3 DNA is TGTGCCATCAGCCCGGGACTAGCGGGAGATGTGGGAGATACGCAGTATTTT. Its protein is CAISPGLAGDVGDTQYF.